This TCR beta chain was obtained from a study of shared clonotypes between healthy human individuals. Study-wide background: For every donor, three CD4 naive, three CD4 memory, two CD8 naive and one CD8 memory plates were used.

Germline loops: CDR1 LNHNV, CDR2 YYDKDF (reference sequence). V was pared by 4 bases and J by 4 bases, with 13 bases between. This CDR3 region has 14 residues. A note on this clone: Antigen specificity is unknown.

Using immunoSEQ multiplex PCR, the repertoire was profiled, and TCRdb retains in-frame clones only, with some absent. The sample includes around 980,000 clones, approximately 78% of them seen just once. Study-wide findings and caveats: Relative to their counterparts shared across all four donors, non-shared clonotypes exhibited diminished generation probabilities. It was observed that about 5% of naive CD4 clonotypes were shared across a handful of donors.

The specimen sequenced was memory CD4+ T cells from PBMCs. Regarding subset: CD45RA-negative fraction. The genes are TRBV15 and TRBJ1-1; D is ambiguous. This TCR was sampled from a man between 18 and 29 years old in good health. Some clones in this sample may be carry-over from other donors' samples. For the CDR3, the DNA is TGTGCCACCAGCACGCCAGTCGCCGGCACTGAAGCTTTCTTT. Protein sequence: CATSTPVAGTEAFF.